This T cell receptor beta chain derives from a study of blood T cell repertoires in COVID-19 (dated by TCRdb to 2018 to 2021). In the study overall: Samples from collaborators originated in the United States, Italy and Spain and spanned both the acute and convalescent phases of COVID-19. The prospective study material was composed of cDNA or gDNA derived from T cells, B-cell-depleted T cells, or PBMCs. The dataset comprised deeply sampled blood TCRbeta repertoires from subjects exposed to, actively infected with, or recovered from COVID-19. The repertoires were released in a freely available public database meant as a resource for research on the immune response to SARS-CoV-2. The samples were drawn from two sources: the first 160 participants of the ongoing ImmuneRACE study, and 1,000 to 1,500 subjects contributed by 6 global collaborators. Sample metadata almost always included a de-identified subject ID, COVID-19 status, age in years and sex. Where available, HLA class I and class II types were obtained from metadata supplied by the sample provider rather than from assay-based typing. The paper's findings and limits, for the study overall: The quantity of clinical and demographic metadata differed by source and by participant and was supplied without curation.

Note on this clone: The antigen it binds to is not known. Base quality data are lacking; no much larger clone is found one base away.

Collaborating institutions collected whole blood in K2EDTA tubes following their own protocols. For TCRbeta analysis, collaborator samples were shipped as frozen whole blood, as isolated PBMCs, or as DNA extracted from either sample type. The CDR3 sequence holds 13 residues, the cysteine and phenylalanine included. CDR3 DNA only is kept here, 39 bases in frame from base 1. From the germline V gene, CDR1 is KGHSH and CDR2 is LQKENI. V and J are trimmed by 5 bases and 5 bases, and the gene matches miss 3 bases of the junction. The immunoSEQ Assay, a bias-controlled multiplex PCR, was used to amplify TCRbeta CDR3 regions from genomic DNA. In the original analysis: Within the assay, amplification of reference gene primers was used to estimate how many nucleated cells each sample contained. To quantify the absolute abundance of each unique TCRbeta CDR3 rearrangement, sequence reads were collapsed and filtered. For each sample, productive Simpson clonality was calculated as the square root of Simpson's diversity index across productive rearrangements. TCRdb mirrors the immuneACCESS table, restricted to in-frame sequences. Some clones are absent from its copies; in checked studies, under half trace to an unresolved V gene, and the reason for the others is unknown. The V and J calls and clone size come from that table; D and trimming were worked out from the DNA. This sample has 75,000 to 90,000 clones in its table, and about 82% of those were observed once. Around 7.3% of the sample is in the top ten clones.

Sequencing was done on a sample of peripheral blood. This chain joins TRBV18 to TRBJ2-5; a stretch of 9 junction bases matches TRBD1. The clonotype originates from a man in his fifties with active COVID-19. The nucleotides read TGTGCCAGCTCAGTCGGGACAGGGGAGACCCAGTACTTC. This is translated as CASSVGTGETQYF.